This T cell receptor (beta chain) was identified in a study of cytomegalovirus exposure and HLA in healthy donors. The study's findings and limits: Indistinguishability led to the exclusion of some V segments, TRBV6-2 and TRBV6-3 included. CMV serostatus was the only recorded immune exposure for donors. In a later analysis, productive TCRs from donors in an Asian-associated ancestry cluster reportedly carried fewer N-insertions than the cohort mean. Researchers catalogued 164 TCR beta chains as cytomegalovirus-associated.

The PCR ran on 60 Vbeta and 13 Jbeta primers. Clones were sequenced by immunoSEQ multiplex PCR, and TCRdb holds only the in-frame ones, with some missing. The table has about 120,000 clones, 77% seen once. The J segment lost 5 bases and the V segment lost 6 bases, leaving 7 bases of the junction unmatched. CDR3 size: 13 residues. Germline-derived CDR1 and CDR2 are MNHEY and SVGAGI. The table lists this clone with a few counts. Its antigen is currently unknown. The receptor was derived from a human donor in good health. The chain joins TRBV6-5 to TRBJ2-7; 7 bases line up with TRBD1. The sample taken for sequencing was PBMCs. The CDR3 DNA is TGTGCCAGCAGCCCAGGGGGAGTGCACGAGCAGTACTTC. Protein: CASSPGGVHEQYF.